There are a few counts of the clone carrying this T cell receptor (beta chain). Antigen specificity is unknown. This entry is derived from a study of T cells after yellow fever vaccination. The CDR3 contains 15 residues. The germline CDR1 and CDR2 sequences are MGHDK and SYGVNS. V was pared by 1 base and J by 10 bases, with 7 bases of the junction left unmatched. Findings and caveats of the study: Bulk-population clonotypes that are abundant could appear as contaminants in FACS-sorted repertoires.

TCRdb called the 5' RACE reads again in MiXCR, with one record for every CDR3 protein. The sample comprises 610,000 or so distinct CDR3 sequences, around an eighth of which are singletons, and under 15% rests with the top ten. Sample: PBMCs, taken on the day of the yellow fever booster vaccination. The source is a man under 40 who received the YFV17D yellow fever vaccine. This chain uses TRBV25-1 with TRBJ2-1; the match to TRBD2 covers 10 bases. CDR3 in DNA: TGTGCCAGCAGTGAATCGCTAGCGGGAGCTGGAGAGCAGTTCTTC. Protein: CASSESLAGAGEQFF.